A single T cell receptor (beta chain) is shown here with its context. The data belong to a study of blood T cell repertoires in COVID-19. The repertoire was sequenced with immunoSEQ multiplex PCR; TCRdb's copy has only in-frame clones and lacks some. This sample yields around 110,000 clones, of which approximately 80% are seen a single time; 0.83% belongs to the top ten. The germline V gene encodes CDR1 SGHRS and CDR2 YFSETQ. CDR3 length: 17 amino acids. V shed 0 bases and J shed 4 bases, with 19 bases lying between them. Sequenced material: peripheral blood. The chain links TRBV5-1 to TRBJ2-5, with D possibly matching TRBD1 (5 bases). The receptor's source is a woman aged 70-85 years with acute or convalescent COVID-19. This CDR3 reads CASSLEVAAGRRETQYF. The CDR3 DNA sequence: TGCGCCAGCAGCTTGGAGGTGGCGGCAGGGCGGCGAGAGACCCAGTACTTC.